The T cell receptor (beta chain) described here comes from a study of CD8+CD57+ T cells in acquired aplastic anemia. Genomic DNA served as template for TCR beta VDJ and CDR3 profiling. TCRdb used MiXCR to reprocess the reads, holding one entry per CDR3 protein. Among about 180,000 distinct CDR3 sequences, over 40% were seen once, and the ten largest hold about 1.8%. The sequenced patients had an expansion of CD8+CD57+ cells seen by flow cytometry. This clonotype was detected many times. The CDR3 has 14 amino acids. Germline V gene lookup returns CDR1 SGHAT and CDR2 FQNNGV. V lost 5 bases, J lost 5 bases, and 6 bases stayed unmatched.

The sequence was collected from a human donor with aplastic anemia. Sequenced input: sorted CD4+, CD8+, or CD8+CD57+ T cells (not recorded which) from PBMCs. The chain joins TRBV11-2 to TRBJ2-4, with TRBD1 matching 7 bases. DNA of the CDR3: TGTGCCAGCAGCGTCGACAGGGTAGAAAACATTCAGTACTTC. It translates to CASSVDRVENIQYF.